One sample yielded the 4 T cell receptor beta chains listed below, sequenced in a study of blood T cells in healthy people across ages. Then a second PCR, running roughly 7 to 11 cycles, was carried out with a sample-barcoded 5' primer and a J-beta primer mix. Each CDR3 protein gets one entry after TCRdb re-called the 5' RACE reads with MiXCR. The top ten hold 6.7% of the sample, which has over 1,200,000 distinct CDR3 sequences, around 55% seen once. The source material was blood. The receptor set was obtained from a man younger than 35 in good health.

The chain joins TRBV27 to TRBJ1-1; 7 bases align to TRBD1. J was trimmed by 1 base and V by 2 bases; bases with no gene match: 13. CDR1 MNHEY and CDR2 SMNVEV come from the germline V gene (reference sequence). The CDR3 loop spans 18 amino acids. CDR3 DNA sequence: TGTGCCAGCAGTTTAGCCTATTCACGAGACAGGGCGAACACTGAAGCTTTCTTT. It encodes CASSLAYSRDRANTEAFF.

V and J are TRBV20-1 and TRBJ2-6, with D perhaps matching TRBD1 (5 bases). Germline assignment: CDR1 DFQATT and CDR2 SNEGSKA (reference sequence). The CDR3 has 16 amino acids. Trimming took off 4 bases at V and 6 bases at J, with 19 bases between the two ends. The CDR3 DNA reads as TGCAGTGCTATACAGGCACGTATCGCTGAGGCCAACGTCCTGACTTTC. This sequence encodes CSAIQARIAEANVLTF.

In DNA, the CDR3 is TGCGCCAGCAGCCAGCTGGGGCCGGACATTCAGTACTTC. This codes for CASSQLGPDIQYF. This chain links TRBV4-1 with TRBJ2-4; perhaps TRBD1 as D (5 bases). The germline V and J ends were trimmed by 3 bases and 8 bases, with 11 bases remaining between them. The length of the CDR3 is 13 residues. Germline V gene lookup returns CDR1 MGHRA and CDR2 YSYEKL.

The chain couples TRBV10-3 to TRBJ2-7, with 8 bases identical to TRBD2. The CDR3 length is 14 residues. Germline trimming cut 4 bases from V and 5 bases from J; bases unmatched to any gene: 7. CDR1 is ENHRY, CDR2 SYGVKD, per germline. CDR3 protein: CAISAGTSINEQYF. In nucleotides, the CDR3 is TGTGCCATCAGTGCCGGGACTAGTATCAACGAGCAGTACTTC.